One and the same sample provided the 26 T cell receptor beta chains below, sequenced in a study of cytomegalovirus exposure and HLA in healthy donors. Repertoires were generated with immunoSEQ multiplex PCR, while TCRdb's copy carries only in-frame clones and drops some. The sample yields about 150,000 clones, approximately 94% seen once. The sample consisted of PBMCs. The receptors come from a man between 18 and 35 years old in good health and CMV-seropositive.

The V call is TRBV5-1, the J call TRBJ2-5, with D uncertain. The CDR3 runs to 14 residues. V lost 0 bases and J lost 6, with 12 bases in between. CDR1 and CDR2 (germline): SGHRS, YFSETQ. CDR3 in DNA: TGCGCCAGCAGCTTGGATCCCTCTTCCCAGACCCAGTACTTC. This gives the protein CASSLDPSSQTQYF.

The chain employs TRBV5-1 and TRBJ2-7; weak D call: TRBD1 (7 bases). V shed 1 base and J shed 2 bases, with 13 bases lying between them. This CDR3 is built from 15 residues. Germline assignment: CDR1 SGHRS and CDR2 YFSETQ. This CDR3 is CASSLLQGGPYEQYF. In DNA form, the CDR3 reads TGCGCCAGCAGCTTGCTGCAGGGGGGACCCTACGAGCAGTACTTC.

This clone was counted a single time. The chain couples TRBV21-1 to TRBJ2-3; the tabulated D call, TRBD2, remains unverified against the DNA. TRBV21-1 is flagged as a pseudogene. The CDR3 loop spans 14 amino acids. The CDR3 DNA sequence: TGTGCCAGCAGGGCAAACTACCGACCCGATACGCAGTATTTT. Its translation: CASRANYRPDTQYF.

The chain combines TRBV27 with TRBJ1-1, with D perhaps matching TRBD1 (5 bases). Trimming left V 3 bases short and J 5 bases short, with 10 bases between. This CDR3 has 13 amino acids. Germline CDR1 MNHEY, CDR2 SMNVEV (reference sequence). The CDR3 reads CASSLDGGTEAFF. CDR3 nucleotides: TGTGCCAGCAGTTTGGACGGGGGGACTGAAGCTTTCTTT.

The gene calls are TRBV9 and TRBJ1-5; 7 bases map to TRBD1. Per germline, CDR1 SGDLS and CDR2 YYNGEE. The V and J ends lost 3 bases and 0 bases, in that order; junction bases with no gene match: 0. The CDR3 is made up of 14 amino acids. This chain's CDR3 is CASSGQGSNQPQHF. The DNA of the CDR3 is TGTGCCAGCAGCGGACAGGGTAGCAATCAGCCCCAGCATTTT. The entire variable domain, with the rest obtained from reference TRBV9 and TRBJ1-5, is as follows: DSGVTQTPKHLITATGQRVTLRCSPRSGDLSVYWYQQSLDQGLQFLIQYYNGEERAKGNILERFSAQQFPDLHSELNLSSLELGDSALYFCASSGQGSNQPQHFGDGTRLSIL.

The CDR3 nucleotides read TGTGCCAGCCGGGACAGGGGCTACGAGCAGTACTTC. Protein product: CASRDRGYEQYF. The chain has TRBV6-1 and TRBJ2-7, with 10 bases lining up with TRBD1. CDR1 is MNHNS, CDR2 SASEGT, per germline. With V trimmed by 8 bases and J by 3 bases, 1 base remained unmatched. This CDR3 spans 12 amino acids.

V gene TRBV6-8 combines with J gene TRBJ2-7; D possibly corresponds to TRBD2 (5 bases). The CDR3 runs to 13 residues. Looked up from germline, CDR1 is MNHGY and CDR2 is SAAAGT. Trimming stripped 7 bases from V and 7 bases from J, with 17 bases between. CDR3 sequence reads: CASTLFFAGEQYF. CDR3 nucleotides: TGTGCCAGCACCCTCTTTTTTGCGGGTGAGCAGTACTTC.

The CDR3, as DNA: TGTGCCAGCAGCTTGGGGGCCGGGACAGGGGTCGAGCAGTACTTC. Protein: CASSLGAGTGVEQYF. The rearrangement links TRBV5-5 to TRBJ2-7; 10 nucleotides agree with TRBD1. The V and J ends lost 0 bases and 6 bases, in that order; junction bases with no gene match: 6. Germline V gives CDR1 SGHKS, CDR2 YYEKEE (reference sequence). The CDR3 is 15 amino acids.

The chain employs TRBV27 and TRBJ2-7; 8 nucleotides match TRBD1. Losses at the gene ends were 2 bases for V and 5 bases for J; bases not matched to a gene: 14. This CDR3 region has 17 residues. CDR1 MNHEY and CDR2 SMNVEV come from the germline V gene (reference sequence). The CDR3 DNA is TGTGCCAGCAGTTTAGGCGAGAAGGACAGGGTGGTCCACGAGCAGTACTTC. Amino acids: CASSLGEKDRVVHEQYF.

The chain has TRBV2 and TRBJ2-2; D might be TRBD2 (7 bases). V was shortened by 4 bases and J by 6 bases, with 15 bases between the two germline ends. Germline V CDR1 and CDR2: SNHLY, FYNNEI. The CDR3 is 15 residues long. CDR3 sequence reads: CASSGRRGGPGELFF. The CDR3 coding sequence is TGTGCCAGCAGTGGACGGCGCGGGGGCCCCGGGGAGCTGTTTTTT. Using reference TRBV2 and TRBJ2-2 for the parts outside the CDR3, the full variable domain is EPEVTQTPSHQVTQMGQEVILRCVPISNHLYFYWYRQILGQKVEFLVSFYNNEISEKSEIFDDQFSVERPDGSNFTLKIRSTKLEDSAMYFCASSGRRGGPGELFFGEGSRLTVL.

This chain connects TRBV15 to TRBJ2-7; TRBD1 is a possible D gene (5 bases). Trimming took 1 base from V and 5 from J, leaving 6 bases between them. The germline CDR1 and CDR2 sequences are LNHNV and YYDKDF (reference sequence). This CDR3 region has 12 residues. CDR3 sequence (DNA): TGTGCCACCAGCAGAGCGACAGACGAGCAGTACTTC. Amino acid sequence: CATSRATDEQYF.

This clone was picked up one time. The CDR3 reads CASSSRLAGESYNEQFF. The CDR3 DNA reads as TGTGCCAGCAGCTCGCGACTAGCGGGAGAATCCTACAATGAGCAGTTCTTC. The V and J genes are TRBV11-2 and TRBJ2-1; 12 nucleotides align to TRBD2. The CDR3 totals 17 residues. V lost 4 bases to trimming and J lost 1 base; unmatched junction nucleotides: 5. Germline V CDR1 and CDR2: SGHAT, FQNNGV. Full variable domain (remainder filled in from reference TRBV11-2 and TRBJ2-1): EAGVAQSPRYKIIEKRQSVAFWCNPISGHATLYWYQQILGQGPKLLIQFQNNGVVDDSQLPKDRFSAERLKGVDSTLKIQPAKLEDSAVYLCASSSRLAGESYNEQFFGPGTRLTVL.

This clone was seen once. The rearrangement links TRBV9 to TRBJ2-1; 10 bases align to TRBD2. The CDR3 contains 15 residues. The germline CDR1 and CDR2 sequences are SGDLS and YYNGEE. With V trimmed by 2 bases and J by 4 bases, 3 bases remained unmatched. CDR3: CASSVGLADYNEQFF. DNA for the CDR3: TGTGCCAGCAGCGTTGGACTAGCGGATTACAATGAGCAGTTCTTC. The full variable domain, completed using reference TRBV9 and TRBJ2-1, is DSGVTQTPKHLITATGQRVTLRCSPRSGDLSVYWYQQSLDQGLQFLIQYYNGEERAKGNILERFSAQQFPDLHSELNLSSLELGDSALYFCASSVGLADYNEQFFGPGTRLTVL.

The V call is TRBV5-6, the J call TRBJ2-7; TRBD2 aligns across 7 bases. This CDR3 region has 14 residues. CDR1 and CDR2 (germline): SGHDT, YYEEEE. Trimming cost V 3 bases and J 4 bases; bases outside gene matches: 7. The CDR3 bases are TGTGCCAGCAGCTATGGACTAGTTTGGTACGAGCAGTACTTC. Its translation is CASSYGLVWYEQYF.

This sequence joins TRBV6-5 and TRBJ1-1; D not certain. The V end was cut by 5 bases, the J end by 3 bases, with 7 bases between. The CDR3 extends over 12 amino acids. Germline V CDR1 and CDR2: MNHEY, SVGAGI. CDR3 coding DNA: TGTGCCAGCAGTAGCGGGGACACTGAAGCTTTCTTT. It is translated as CASSSGDTEAFF.

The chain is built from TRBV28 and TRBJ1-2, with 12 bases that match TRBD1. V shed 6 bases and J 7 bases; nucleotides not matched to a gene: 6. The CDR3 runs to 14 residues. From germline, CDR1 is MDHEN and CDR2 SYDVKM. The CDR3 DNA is TGTGCCAGCAGCTCCGGGACAGGGGGCAGTGGCTACACCTTC. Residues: CASSSGTGGSGYTF.

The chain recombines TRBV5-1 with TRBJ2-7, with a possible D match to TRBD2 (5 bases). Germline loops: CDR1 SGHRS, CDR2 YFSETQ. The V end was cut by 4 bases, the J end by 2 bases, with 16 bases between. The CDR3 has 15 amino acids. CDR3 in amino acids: CASSQGIGEPYEQYF. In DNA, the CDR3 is TGCGCCAGCAGCCAAGGCATCGGGGAACCCTACGAGCAGTACTTC.

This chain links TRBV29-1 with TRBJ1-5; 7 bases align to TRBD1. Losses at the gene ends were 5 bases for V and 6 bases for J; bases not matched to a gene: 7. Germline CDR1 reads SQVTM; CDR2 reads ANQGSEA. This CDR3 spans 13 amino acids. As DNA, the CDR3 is TGCAGCGTTCGTACAGGGGCGAGTCAGCCCCAGCATTTT. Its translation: CSVRTGASQPQHF.

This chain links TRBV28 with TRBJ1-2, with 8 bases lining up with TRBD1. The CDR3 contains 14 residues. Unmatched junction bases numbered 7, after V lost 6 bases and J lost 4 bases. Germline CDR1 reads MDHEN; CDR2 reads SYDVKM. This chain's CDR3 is CASSPRQGRYGYTF. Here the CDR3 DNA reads TGTGCCAGCAGCCCTAGACAGGGGCGCTATGGCTACACCTTC.

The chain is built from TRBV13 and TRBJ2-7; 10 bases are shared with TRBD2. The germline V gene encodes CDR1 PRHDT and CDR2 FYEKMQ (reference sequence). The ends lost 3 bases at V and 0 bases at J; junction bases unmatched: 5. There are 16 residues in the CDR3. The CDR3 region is CASSLMTSGLSYEQYF. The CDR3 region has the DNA TGTGCCAGCAGCTTGATGACTAGCGGGCTCTCCTACGAGCAGTACTTC.

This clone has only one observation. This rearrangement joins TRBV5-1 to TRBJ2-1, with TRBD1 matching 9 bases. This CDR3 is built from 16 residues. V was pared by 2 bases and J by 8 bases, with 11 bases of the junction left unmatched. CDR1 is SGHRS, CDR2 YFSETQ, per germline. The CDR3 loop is CASSFPTGGPWDEQFF. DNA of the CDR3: TGCGCCAGCAGCTTCCCGACAGGGGGTCCGTGGGATGAGCAGTTCTTC. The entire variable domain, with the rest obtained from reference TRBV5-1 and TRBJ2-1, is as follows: KAGVTQTPRYLIKTRGQQVTLSCSPISGHRSVSWYQQTPGQGLQFLFEYFSETQRNKGNFPGRFSGRQFSNSRSEMNVSTLELGDSALYLCASSFPTGGPWDEQFFGPGTRLTVL.

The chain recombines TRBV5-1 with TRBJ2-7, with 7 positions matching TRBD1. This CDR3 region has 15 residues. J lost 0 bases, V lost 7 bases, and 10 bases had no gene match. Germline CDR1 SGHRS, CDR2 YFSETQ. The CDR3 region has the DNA TGCGCCAGCGGGCCGGGGACAGCGTTCTCCTACGAGCAGTACTTC. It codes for CASGPGTAFSYEQYF.

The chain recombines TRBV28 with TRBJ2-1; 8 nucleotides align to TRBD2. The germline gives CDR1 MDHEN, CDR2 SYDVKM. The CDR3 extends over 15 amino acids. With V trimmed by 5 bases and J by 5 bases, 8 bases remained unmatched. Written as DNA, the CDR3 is TGTGCCAGCAGTAGGGGACTAGAACTGAACAATGAGCAGTTCTTC. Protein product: CASSRGLELNNEQFF. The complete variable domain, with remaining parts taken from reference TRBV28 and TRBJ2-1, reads DVKVTQSSRYLVKRTGEKVFLECVQDMDHENMFWYRQDPGLGLRLIYFSYDVKMKEKGDIPEGYSVSREKKERFSLILESASTNQTSMYLCASSRGLELNNEQFFGPGTRLTVL.

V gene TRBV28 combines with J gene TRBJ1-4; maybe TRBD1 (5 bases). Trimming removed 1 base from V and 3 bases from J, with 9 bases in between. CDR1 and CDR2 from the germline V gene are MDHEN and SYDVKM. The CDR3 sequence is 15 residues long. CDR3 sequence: CASSLSTAPNEKLFF. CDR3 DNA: TGTGCCAGCAGTTTATCGACAGCCCCTAATGAAAAACTGTTTTTT. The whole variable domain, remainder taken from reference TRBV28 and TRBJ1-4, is DVKVTQSSRYLVKRTGEKVFLECVQDMDHENMFWYRQDPGLGLRLIYFSYDVKMKEKGDIPEGYSVSREKKERFSLILESASTNQTSMYLCASSLSTAPNEKLFFGSGTQLSVL.

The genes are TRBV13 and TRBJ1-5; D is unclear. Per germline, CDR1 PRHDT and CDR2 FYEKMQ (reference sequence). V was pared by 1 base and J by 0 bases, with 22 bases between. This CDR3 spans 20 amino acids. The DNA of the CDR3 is TGTGCCAGCAGCTTAGTCGGGGTGATTTGGCACCATAATAGCAATCAGCCCCAGCATTTT. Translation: CASSLVGVIWHHNSNQPQHF.

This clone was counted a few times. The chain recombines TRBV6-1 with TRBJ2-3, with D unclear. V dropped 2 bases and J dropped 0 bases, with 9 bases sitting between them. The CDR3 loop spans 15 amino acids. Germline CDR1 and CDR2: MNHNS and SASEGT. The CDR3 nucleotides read TGTGCCAGCAGTGAACAGGTTTCTAGCACAGATACGCAGTATTTT. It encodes CASSEQVSSTDTQYF.